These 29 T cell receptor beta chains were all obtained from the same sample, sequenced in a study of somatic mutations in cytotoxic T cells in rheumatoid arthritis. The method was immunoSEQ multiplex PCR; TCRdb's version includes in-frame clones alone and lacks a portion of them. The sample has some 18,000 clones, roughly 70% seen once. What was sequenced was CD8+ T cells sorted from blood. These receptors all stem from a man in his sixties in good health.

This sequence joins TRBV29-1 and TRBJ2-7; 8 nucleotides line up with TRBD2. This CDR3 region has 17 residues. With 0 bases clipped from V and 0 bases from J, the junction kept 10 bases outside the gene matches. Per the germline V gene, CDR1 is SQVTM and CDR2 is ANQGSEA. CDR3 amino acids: CSVEDPRVSGNSYEQYF. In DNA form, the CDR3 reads TGCAGCGTTGAAGACCCCCGGGTTAGCGGGAACTCCTACGAGCAGTACTTC.

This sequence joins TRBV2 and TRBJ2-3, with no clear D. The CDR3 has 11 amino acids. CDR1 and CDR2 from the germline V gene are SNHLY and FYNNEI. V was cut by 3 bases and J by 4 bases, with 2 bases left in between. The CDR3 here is CASSDSDTQYF. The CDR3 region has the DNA TGTGCCAGCAGTGACTCAGATACGCAGTATTTT. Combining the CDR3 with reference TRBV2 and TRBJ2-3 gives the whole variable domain EPEVTQTPSHQVTQMGQEVILRCVPISNHLYFYWYRQILGQKVEFLVSFYNNEISEKSEIFDDQFSVERPDGSNFTLKIRSTKLEDSAMYFCASSDSDTQYFGPGTRLTVL.

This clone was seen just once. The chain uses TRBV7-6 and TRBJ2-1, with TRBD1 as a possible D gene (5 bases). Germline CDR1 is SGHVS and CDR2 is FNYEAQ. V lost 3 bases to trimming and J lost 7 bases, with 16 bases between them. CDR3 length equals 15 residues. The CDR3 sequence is CASSFGQGLGNEQFF. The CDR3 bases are TGTGCCAGCAGCTTTGGGCAGGGATTAGGAAATGAGCAGTTCTTC.

Here the CDR3 reads CASSFAQGSYEQYF. CDR3 coding DNA: TGTGCCAGCAGTTTCGCACAGGGTTCCTACGAGCAGTACTTC. V is TRBV27 and J is TRBJ2-7; weak D call: TRBD1 (6 bases). Per the germline V gene, CDR1 is MNHEY and CDR2 is SMNVEV (reference sequence). The V end lost 3 bases, the J end lost 1 base, and 10 bases lay between the germline ends. The CDR3 sequence is 14 residues long.

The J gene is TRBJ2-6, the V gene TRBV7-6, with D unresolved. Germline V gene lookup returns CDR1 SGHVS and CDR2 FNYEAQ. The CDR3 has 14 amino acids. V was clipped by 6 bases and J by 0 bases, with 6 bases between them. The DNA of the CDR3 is TGTGCCAGCAGTTTCGTCTCTGGGGCCAACGTCCTGACTTTC. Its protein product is CASSFVSGANVLTF. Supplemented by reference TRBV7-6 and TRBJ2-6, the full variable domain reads GAGVSQSPRYKVTKRGQDVALRCDPISGHVSLYWYRQALGQGPEFLTYFNYEAQQDKSGLPNDRFSAERPEGSISTLTIQRTEQRDSAMYRCASSFVSGANVLTFGAGSRLTVL.

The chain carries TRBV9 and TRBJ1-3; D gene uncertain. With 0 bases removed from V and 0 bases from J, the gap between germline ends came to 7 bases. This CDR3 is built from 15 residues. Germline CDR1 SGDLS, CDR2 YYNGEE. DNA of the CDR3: TGTGCCAGCAGCGTAGTTCCCAGCTCTGGAAACACCATATATTTT. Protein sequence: CASSVVPSSGNTIYF.

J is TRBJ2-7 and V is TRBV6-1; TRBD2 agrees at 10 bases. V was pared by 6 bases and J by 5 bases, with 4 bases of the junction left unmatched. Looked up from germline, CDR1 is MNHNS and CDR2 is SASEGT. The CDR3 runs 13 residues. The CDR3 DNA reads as TGTGCCAGCAGGCTAGCGGGAGAGAACGAGCAGTACTTC. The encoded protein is CASRLAGENEQYF.

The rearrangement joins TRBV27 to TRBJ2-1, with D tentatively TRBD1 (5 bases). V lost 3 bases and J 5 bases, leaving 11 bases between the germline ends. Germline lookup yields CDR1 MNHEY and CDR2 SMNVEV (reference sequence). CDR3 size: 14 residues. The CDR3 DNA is TGTGCCAGCAGTTTCGGTCAGGGCCACAATGAGCAGTTCTTC. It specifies CASSFGQGHNEQFF.

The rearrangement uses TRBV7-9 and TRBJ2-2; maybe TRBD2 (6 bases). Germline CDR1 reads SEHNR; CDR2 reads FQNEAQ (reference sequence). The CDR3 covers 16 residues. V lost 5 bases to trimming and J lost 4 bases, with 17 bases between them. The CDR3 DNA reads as TGTGCCAGCAGCCCAGGTGGGCGGGATGTCACCGGGGAGCTGTTTTTT. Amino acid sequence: CASSPGGRDVTGELFF. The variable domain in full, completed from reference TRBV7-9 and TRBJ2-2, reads DTGVSQNPRHKITKRGQNVTFRCDPISEHNRLYWYRQTLGQGPEFLTYFQNEAQLEKSRLLSDRFSAERPKGSFSTLEIQRTEQGDSAMYLCASSPGGRDVTGELFFGEGSRLTVL.

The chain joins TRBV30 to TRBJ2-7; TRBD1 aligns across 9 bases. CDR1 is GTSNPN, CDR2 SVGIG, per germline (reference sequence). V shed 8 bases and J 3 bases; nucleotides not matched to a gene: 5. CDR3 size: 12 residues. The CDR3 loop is CAAGTGHYEQYF. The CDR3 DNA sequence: TGTGCCGCAGGGACAGGGCACTACGAGCAGTACTTC.

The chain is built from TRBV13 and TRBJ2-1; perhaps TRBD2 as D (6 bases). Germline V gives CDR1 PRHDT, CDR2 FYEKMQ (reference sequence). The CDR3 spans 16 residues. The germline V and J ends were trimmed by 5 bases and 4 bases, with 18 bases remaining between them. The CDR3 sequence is CASSPRGGTLYNEQFF. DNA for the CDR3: TGTGCCAGCAGCCCACGTGGCGGGACCTTATACAATGAGCAGTTCTTC.

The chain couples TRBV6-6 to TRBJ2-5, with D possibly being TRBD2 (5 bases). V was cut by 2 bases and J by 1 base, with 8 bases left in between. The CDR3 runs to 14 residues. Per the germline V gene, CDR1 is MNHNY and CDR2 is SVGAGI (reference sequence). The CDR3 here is CASSYAGGQETQYF. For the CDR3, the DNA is TGTGCCAGCAGTTACGCGGGTGGCCAAGAGACCCAGTACTTC.

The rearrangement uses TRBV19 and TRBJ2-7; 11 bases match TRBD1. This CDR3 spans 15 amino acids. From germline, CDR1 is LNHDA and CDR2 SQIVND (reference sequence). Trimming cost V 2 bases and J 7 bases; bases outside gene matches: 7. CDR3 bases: TGTGCCAGTAGTATACACGGACAGGGGGCAGGGGAGCAGTACTTC. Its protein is CASSIHGQGAGEQYF.

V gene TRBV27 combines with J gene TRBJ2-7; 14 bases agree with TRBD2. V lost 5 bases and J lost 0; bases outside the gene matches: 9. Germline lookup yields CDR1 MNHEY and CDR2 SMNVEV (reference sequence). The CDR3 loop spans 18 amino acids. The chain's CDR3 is CASSQIGLAGGLSYEQYF. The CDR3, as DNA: TGTGCCAGCAGTCAAATAGGACTAGCGGGAGGCCTCTCCTACGAGCAGTACTTC.

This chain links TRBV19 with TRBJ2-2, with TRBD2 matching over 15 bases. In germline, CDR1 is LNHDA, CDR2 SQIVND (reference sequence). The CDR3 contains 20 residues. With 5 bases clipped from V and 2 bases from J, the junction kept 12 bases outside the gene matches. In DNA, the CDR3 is TGTGCCAGTAGTGTTCGGACTAGCGGGGGGGAACTCACTAACACCGGGGAGCTGTTTTTT. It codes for CASSVRTSGGELTNTGELFF.

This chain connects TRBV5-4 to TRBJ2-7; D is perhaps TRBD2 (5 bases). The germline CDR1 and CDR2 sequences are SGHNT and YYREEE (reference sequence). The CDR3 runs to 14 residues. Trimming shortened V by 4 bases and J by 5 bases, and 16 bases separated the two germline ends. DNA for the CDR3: TGTGCCAGCAGCGGCCCCGGCCCGAGGGACGAGCAGTACTTC. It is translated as CASSGPGPRDEQYF.

Here the CDR3 reads CASSLGQGNYEQFF. DNA of the CDR3: TGTGCCAGCAGCTTGGGGCAGGGGAATTATGAGCAGTTCTTC. The chain recombines TRBV5-4 with TRBJ2-1, with D possibly TRBD1 on 6 matching bases. The V end lost 0 bases, the J end lost 8 bases, and 12 bases lay between the germline ends. The CDR3 has 14 amino acids. Germline CDR1 is SGHNT and CDR2 is YYREEE (reference sequence). The complete variable domain, with remaining parts taken from reference TRBV5-4 and TRBJ2-1, reads ETGVTQSPTHLIKTRGQQVTLRCSSQSGHNTVSWYQQALGQGPQFIFQYYREEENGRGNFPPRFSGLQFPNYSSELNVNALELDDSALYLCASSLGQGNYEQFFGPGTRLTVL.

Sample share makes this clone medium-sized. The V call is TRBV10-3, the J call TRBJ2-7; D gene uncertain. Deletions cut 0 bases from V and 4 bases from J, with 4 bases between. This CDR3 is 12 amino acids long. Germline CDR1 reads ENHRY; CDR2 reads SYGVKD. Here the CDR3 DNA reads TGTGCCATCAGTGAGTCGTTATACGAGCAGTACTTC. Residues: CAISESLYEQYF.

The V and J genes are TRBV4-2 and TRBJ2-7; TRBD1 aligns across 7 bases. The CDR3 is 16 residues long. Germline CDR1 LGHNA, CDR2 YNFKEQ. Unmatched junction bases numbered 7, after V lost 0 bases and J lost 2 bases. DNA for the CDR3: TGTGCCAGCAGCCAAGAGGCCGGGACAGCCACCTACGAGCAGTACTTC. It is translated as CASSQEAGTATYEQYF.

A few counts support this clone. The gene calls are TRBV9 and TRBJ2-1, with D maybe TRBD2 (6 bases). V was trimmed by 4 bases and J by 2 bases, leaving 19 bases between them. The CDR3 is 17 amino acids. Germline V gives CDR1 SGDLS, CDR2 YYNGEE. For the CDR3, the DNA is TGTGCCAGCAGCCCCAGGGACTCCTCAGAAACCTACAATGAGCAGTTCTTC. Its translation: CASSPRDSSETYNEQFF.

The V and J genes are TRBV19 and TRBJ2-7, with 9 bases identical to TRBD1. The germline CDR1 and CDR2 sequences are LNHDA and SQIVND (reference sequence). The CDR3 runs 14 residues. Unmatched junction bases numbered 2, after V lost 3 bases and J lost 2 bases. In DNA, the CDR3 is TGTGCCAGTAGTATGGGGACAGGGCCCTACGAGCAGTACTTC. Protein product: CASSMGTGPYEQYF.

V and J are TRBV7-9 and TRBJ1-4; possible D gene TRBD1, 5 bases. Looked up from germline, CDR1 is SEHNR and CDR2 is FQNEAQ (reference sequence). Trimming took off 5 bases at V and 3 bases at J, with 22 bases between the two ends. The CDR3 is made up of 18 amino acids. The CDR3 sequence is CASSLGDRGNSANEKLFF. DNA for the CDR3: TGTGCCAGCAGCCTGGGCGACAGAGGCAATTCGGCTAATGAAAAACTGTTTTTT.

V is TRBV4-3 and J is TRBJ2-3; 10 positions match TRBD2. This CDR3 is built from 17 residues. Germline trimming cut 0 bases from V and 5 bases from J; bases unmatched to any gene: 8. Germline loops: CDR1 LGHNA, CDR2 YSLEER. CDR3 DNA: TGCGCCAGCAGCCAAGATCATAGCCTAGCGGGAGTAGATACGCAGTATTTT. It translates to CASSQDHSLAGVDTQYF.

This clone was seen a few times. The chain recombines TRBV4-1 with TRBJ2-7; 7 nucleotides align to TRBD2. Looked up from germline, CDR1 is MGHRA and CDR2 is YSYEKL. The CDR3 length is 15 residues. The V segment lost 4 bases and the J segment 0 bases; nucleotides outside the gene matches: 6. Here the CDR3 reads CASSPGLRSSYEQYF. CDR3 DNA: TGCGCCAGCAGCCCGGGACTACGATCCTCCTACGAGCAGTACTTC.

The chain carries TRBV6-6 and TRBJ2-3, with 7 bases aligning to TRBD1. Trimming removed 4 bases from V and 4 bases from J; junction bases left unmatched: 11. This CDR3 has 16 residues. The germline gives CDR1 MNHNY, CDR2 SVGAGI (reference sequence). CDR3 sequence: CASSSPSTGWPDTQYF. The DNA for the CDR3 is TGTGCCAGCAGTTCTCCCTCGACAGGGTGGCCAGATACGCAGTATTTT.

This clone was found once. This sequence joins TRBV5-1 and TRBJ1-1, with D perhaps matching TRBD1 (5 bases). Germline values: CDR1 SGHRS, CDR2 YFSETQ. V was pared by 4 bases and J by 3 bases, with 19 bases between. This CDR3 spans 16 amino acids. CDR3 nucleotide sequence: TGCGCCAGCAGCCCCAGGGAAAGGGGATATGACACTGAAGCTTTCTTT. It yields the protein CASSPRERGYDTEAFF.

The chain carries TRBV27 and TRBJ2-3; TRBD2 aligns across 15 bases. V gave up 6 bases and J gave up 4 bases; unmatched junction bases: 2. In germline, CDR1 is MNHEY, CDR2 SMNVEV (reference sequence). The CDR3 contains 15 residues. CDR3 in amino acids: CASSRTSGGADTQYF. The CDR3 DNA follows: TGTGCCAGCAGCCGGACTAGCGGGGGGGCAGATACGCAGTATTTT.

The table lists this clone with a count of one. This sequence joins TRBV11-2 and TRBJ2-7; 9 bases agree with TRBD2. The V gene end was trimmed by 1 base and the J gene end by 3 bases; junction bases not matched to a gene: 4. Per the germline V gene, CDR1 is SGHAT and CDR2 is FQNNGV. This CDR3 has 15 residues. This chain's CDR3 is CASSLGGTSRYEQYF. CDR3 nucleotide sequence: TGTGCCAGCAGCTTAGGCGGGACTAGCCGCTACGAGCAGTACTTC.

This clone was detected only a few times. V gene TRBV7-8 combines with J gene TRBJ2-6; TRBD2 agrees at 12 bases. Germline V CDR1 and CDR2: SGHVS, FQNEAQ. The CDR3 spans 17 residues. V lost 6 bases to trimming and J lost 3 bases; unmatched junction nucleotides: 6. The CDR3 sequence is CASRTSGRIVGANVLTF. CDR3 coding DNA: TGTGCCAGCAGGACTAGCGGGAGAATCGTTGGGGCCAACGTCCTGACTTTC.